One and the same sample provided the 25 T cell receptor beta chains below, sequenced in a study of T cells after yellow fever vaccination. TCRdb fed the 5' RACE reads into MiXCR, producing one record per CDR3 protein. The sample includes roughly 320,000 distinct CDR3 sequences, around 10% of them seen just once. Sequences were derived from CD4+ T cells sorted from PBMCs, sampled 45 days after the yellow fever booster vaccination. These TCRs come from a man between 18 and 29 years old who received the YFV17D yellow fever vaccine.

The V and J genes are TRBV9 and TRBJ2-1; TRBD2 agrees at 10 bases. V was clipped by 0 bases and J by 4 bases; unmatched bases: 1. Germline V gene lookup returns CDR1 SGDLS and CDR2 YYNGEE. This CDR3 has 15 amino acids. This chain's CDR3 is CASSVVSGGYNEQFF. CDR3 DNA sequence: TGTGCCAGCAGCGTAGTTAGCGGGGGGTACAATGAGCAGTTCTTC.

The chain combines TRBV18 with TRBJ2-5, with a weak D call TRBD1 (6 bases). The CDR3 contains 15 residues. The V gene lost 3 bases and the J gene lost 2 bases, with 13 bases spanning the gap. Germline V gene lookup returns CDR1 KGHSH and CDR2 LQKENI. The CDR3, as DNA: TGTGCCAGCTCACCTAATCAGGGGACACAAGAGACCCAGTACTTC. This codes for CASSPNQGTQETQYF.

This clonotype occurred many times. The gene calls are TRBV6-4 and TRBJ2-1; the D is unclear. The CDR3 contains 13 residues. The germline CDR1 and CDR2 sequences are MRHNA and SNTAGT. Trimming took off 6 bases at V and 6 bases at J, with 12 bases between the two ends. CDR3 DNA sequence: TGTGCCAGCAGCCCGGGTGTCGCCAATGAGCAGTTCTTC. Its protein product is CASSPGVANEQFF.

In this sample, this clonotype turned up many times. DNA for the CDR3: TGTGCCAGCAGCTTATTTTCCGGGGGGCCTTCAACTTACAATGAGCAGTTCTTC. Amino acids: CASSLFSGGPSTYNEQFF. V is TRBV7-9 and J is TRBJ2-1; possible D gene TRBD2, 7 bases. The CDR3 contains 18 residues. The germline gives CDR1 SEHNR, CDR2 FQNEAQ (reference sequence). Trimming cost V 2 bases and J 4 bases, with 21 bases left between them.

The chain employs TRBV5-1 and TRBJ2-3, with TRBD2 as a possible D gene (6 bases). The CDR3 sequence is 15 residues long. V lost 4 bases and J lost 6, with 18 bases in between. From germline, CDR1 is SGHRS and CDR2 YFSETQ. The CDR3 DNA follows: TGCGCCAGCAGCAAGAGCACTAGCAAGGGGGATACGCAGTATTTT. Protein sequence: CASSKSTSKGDTQYF.

In DNA, the CDR3 is TGCGCCAGCAGCAGCCGGACTGATTCTAGCACAGATACGCAGTATTTT. This translates into CASSSRTDSSTDTQYF. The chain couples TRBV5-1 to TRBJ2-3; D might be TRBD2 (5 bases). Trimming removed 4 bases from V and 0 bases from J, with 15 bases in between. Germline CDR1 SGHRS, CDR2 YFSETQ. The CDR3 is made up of 16 amino acids.

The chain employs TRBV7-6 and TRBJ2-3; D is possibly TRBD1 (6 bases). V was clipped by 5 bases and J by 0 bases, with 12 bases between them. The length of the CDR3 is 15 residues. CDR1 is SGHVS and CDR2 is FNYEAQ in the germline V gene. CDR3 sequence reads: CASSQDRLSTDTQYF. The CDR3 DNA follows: TGTGCCAGCAGCCAAGACAGGCTGAGCACAGATACGCAGTATTTT. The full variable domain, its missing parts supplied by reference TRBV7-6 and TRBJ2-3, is GAGVSQSPRYKVTKRGQDVALRCDPISGHVSLYWYRQALGQGPEFLTYFNYEAQQDKSGLPNDRFSAERPEGSISTLTIQRTEQRDSAMYRCASSQDRLSTDTQYFGPGTRLTVL.

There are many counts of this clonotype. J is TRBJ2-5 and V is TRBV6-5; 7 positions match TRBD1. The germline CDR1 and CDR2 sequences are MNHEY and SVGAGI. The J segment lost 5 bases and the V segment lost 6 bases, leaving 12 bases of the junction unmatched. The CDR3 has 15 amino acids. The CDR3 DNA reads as TGTGCCAGCAGAGGACGACAGGGAATCACGGAGACCCAGTACTTC. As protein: CASRGRQGITETQYF.

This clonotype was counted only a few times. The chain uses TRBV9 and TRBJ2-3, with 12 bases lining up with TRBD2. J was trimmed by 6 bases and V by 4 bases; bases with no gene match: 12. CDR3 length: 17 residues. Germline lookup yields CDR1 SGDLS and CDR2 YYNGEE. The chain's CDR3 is CASSPWTSGEARDTQYF. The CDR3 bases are TGTGCCAGCAGCCCCTGGACTAGCGGGGAGGCTAGGGATACGCAGTATTTT.

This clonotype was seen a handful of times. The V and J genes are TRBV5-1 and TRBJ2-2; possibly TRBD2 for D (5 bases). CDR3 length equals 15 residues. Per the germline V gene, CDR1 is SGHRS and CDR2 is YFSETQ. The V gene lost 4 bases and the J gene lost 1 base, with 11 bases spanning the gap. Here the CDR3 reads CASSPRGRNTGELFF. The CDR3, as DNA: TGCGCCAGCAGCCCCCGGGGAAGGAACACCGGGGAGCTGTTTTTT.

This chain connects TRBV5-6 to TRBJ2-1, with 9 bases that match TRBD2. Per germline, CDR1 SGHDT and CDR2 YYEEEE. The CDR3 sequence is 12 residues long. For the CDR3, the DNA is TGTGCATCCGGACTAGCGTCGGATGAGCAGTTCTTC. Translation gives CASGLASDEQFF.

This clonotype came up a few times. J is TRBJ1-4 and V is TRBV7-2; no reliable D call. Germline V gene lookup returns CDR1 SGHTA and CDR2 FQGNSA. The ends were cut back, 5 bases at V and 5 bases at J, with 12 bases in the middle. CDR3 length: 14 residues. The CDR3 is CASSLHTRNEKLFF. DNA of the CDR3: TGTGCCAGCAGCCTTCACACGAGAAATGAAAAACTGTTTTTT.

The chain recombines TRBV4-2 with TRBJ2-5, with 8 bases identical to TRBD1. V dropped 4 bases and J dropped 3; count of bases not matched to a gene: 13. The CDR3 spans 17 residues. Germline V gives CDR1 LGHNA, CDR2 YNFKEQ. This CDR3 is CASSRDLPGTGKETQYF. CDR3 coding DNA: TGTGCCAGCAGCCGAGACCTGCCCGGGACAGGAAAAGAGACCCAGTACTTC.

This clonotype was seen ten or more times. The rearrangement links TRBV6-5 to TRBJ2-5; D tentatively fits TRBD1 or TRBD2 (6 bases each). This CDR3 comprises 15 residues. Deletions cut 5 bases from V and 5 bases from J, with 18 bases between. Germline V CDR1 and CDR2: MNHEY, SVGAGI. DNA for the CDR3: TGTGCCAGCAGTCGGGGGAGTGGACAGCTCGAGACCCAGTACTTC. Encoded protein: CASSRGSGQLETQYF.

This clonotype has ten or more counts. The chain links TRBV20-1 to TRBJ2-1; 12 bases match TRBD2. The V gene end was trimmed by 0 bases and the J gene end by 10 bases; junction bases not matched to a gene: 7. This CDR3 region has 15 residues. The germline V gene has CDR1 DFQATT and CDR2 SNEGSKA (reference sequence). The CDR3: CSARDRLAGGKEQFF. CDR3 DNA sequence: TGCAGTGCTAGAGATCGTCTAGCGGGGGGGAAAGAGCAGTTCTTC.

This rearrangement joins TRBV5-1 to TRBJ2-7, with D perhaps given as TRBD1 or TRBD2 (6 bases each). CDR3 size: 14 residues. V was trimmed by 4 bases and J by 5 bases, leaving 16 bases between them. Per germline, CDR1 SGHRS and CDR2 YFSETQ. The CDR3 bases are TGCGCCAGCAGCGCCCTGGGGGGCGGCCACGAGCAGTACTTC. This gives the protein CASSALGGGHEQYF. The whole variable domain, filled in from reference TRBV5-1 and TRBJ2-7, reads KAGVTQTPRYLIKTRGQQVTLSCSPISGHRSVSWYQQTPGQGLQFLFEYFSETQRNKGNFPGRFSGRQFSNSRSEMNVSTLELGDSALYLCASSALGGGHEQYFGPGTRLTVT.

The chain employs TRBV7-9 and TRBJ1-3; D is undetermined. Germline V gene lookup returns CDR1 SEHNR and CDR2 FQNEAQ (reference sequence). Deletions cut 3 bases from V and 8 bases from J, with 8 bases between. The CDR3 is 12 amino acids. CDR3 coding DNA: TGTGCCAGCAGCTTTAAGGCGGACACCATATATTTT. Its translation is CASSFKADTIYF.

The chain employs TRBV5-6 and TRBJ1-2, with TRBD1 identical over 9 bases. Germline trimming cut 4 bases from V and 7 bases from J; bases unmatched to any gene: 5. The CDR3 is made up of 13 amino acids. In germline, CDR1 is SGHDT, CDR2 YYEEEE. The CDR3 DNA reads TGTGCCAGCAGCCAGTACAGGGGGCCTGGCTACACCTTC. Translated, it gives CASSQYRGPGYTF.

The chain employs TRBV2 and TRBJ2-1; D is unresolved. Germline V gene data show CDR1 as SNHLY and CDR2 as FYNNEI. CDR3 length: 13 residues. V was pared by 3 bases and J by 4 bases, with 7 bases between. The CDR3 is CASSDGRYNEQFF. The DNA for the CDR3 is TGTGCCAGCAGTGATGGTCGTTACAATGAGCAGTTCTTC.

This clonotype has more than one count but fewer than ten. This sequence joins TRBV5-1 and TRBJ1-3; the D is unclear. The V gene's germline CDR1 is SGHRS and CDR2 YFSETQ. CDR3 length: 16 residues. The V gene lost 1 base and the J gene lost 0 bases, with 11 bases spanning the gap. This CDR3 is CASSLQATNSGNTIYF. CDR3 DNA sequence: TGCGCCAGCAGCTTGCAGGCAACCAACTCTGGAAACACCATATATTTT.

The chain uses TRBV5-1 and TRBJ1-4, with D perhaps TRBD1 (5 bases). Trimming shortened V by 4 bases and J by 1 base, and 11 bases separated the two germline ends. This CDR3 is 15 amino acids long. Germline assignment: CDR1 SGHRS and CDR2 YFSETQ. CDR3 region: CASSVMGQTNEKLFF. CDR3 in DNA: TGCGCCAGCAGCGTTATGGGGCAAACTAATGAAAAACTGTTTTTT.

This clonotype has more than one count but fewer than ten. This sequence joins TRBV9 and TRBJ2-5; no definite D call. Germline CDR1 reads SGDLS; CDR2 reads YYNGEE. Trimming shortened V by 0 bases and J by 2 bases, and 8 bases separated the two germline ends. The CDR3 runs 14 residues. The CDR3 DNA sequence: TGTGCCAGCAGCGTAGGCTTGACTCAAGAGACCCAGTACTTC. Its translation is CASSVGLTQETQYF.

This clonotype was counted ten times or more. The CDR3 sequence is CASSLGSTNTEAFF. The CDR3 DNA is TGTGCCAGCAGCTTGGGTTCTACTAACACTGAAGCTTTCTTT. The chain couples TRBV7-2 to TRBJ1-1; D unclear. V was cut by 3 bases and J by 2 bases, with 10 bases left in between. This CDR3 has 14 residues. Germline CDR1 SGHTA, CDR2 FQGNSA.

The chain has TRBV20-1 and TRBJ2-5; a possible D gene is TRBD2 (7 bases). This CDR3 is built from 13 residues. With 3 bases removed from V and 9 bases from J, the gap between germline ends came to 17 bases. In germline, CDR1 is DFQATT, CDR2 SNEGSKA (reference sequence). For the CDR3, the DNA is TGCAGTGCTAGGAAGTCTAGGGGGGGGCCCCAGTACTTC. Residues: CSARKSRGGPQYF.

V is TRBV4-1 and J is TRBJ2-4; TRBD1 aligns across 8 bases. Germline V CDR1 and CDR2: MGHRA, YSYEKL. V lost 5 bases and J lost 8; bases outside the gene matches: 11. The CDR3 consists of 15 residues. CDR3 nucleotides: TGCGCCAGCAGCGCGGGTCCAGGGGGCGCGGACATTCAGTACTTC. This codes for CASSAGPGGADIQYF.